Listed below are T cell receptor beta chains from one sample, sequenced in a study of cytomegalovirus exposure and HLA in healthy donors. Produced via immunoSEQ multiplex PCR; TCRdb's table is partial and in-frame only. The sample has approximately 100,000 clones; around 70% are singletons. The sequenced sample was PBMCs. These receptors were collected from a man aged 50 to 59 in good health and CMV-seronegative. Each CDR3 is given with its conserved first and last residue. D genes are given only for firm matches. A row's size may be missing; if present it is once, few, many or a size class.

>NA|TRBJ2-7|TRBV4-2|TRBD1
TGTGCCAGCAGCCAAGCCCGACAGGGGGTTACACCCTACGAGCAGTACTTC
CASSQARQGVTPYEQYF
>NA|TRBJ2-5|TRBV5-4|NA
TGTGCCAGCAGCGTGGAGGGGAGGCAAGAGACCCAGTACTTC
CASSVEGRQETQYF
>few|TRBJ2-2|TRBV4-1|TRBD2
TGCGCCAGCAGCCACCCGGGACTAGCGGGAGGGCCCGACACCGGGGAGCTGTTTTTT
CASSHPGLAGGPDTGELFF
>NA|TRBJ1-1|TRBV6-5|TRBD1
TGTGCCAGCAGTGTACCAGGGGGGTACACTGAAGCTTTCTTT
CASSVPGGYTEAFF
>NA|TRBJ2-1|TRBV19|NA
TGTGCCAGTAGTCCAGGACACCGGGACAATGAGCAGTTCTTC
CASSPGHRDNEQFF
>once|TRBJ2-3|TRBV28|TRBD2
TGTGCCAGCAGTTTAAGCCTAGCGGGGAGCACAGATACGCAGTATTTT
CASSLSLAGSTDTQYF
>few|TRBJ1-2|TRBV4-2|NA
TGTGCCAGCAGCCAAGATGGAGGGGAGCTCTATGGCTACACCTTC
CASSQDGGELYGYTF
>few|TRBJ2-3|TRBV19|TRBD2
TGTGCCAGTAGAGCCCGACGGACCGTGGCACTAGCGGCCGGTACAGATACGCAGTATTTT
CASRARRTVALAAGTDTQYF
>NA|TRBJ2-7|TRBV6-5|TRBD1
TGTGCCAGCAGTGCGACCGGGACAGGGCGCAGCGAGCAGTACTTC
CASSATGTGRSEQYF
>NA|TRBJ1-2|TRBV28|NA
TGTGCCAGCAGTCTCCCGGGGGGGAACTATGGCTACACCTTC
CASSLPGGNYGYTF
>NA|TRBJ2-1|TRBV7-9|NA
TGTTCCAGCAGCTCCCTACTTGACAATGAGCAGTTCTTC
CSSSSLLDNEQFF
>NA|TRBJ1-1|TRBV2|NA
TGTGCCAGCAGTGAAAGACCCACGGGCACTGAAGCTTTCTTT
CASSERPTGTEAFF
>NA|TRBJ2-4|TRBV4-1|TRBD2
TGCGCCAGCAGCCAAGATTCTGGGGGGGTAGCCAAAAACATTCAGTACTTC
CASSQDSGGVAKNIQYF
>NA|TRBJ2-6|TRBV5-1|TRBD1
TGCGCCAGCAGTTTCAGGACAGGGACCGGGGCCAACGTCCTGACTTTC
CASSFRTGTGANVLTF
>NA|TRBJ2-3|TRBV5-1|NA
TGCGCCAGCACCACAAACACAGATACGCAGTATTTT
CASTTNTDTQYF
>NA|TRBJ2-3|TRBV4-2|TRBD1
TGTGCCAGCAGCCAAGGACAGGGAACAGATACGCGGTATTTT
CASSQGQGTDTRYF
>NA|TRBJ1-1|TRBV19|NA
TGTGCCAGTAGTATAGGCGGCGGGGGGCTGTACACTGAAGCTTTCTTT
CASSIGGGGLYTEAFF
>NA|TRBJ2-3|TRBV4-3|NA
TGCGCCAGCAGCCGTGACAGAATGAGCACAGATACGCAGTATTTT
CASSRDRMSTDTQYF
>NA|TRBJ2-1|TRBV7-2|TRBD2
TGTGCCAGCAGCATGCGGGGGGGCCCCTACAATGAGCAGCTCTTC
CASSMRGGPYNEQLF
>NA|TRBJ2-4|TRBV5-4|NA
TGTGCCAGCAGCCCGGACATCGAAAACATTCAGTACTTC
CASSPDIENIQYF
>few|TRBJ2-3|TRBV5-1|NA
TGCGCCAGCAGCGGGCAGGGGAGAGCGTCAGATACGCAGTATTTT
CASSGQGRASDTQYF
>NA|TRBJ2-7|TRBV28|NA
TGTGCCTCAAGCCCGGGGGGCTCGAGCGAGCAGTACTTC
CASSPGGSSEQYF
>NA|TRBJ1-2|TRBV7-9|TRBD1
TGTGCCAGCAGCTTAGGAACAGGGGTGGTCTATGGCTACACCTTC
CASSLGTGVVYGYTF
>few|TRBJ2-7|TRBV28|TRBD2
TGTGCCAGCAGTAGGGGCGGGAGGATCTACGAGCAGTACTTC
CASSRGGRIYEQYF
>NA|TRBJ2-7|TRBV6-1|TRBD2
TGTGCCAGCACTAGCGGGGGCTCCTACGAGCAGTACTTC
CASTSGGSYEQYF
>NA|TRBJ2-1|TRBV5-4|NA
TGTGCCAGCAGGTTCCGAGACAGGCCTAACAATGAGCAGTTCTTC
CASRFRDRPNNEQFF
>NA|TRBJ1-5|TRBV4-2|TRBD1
TGTGCCAGCAGCCAAGGGAGTGAGCAGGGGGGTCAGCCCCAGCATTTT
CASSQGSEQGGQPQHF
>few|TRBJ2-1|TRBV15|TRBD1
TGTGCCACCAGCAGAAGGACAGGGTTCGATGAGCAGTTCTTC
CATSRRTGFDEQFF
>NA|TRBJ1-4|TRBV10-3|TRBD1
TGTGCCATCAGGCAGGGGGCAACTAATGAAAAACTGTTTTTT
CAIRQGATNEKLFF
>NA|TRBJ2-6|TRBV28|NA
TGTGCCAGCAGCGCCGGAGGCCCCACTGGGGCCAACGTCCTGACTTTC
CASSAGGPTGANVLTF
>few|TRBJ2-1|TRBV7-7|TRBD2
TGTGCTAGCAGCTTGACAGCGGGAGGGCCGGATGAGCAGTTCTTC
CASSLTAGGPDEQFF
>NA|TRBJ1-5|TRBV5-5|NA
TGTGCCAGCAGCCTGGACAGCCAGAATCAGCCCCAGCATTTT
CASSLDSQNQPQHF
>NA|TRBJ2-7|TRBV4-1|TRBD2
TGCGCCAGCAGCCCCCCGGGTAGGAGCGGGGCTTCCTACGAGCAGTACTTC
CASSPPGRSGASYEQYF
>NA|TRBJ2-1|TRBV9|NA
TGTGCCAGCAGCCCCCCAGGGTCCGTTGAGCAGTTCTTC
CASSPPGSVEQFF
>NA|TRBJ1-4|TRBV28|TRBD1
TGTGCCAGCAGTCCCCGGGACAGGGGGCCCGGGGCCCATGAAAAACTGTTTTTT
CASSPRDRGPGAHEKLFF
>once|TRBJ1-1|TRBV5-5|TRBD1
TGTGCCAGCAGCCCGGGACAGGAATGGGGAAATAACACTGAAGCTTTCTTT
CASSPGQEWGNNTEAFF
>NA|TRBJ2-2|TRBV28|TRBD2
TGTGCCAGCACCTCGATAGCGGGAGTCGGGGCCGGGGAGCTGTTTTTT
CASTSIAGVGAGELFF